This T cell receptor beta chain was profiled in a study of blood T cells in healthy people across ages. Study-level findings and limits: In the absence of known donor CMV status, changes in expanded clonotypes were possibly confounded.

This clonotype has only a few counts. Its antigen remains unknown. The germline V gene has CDR1 MDHEN and CDR2 SYDVKM. This CDR3 comprises 14 residues. J was trimmed by 4 bases and V by 7 bases; bases with no gene match: 10. The authors ran a second PCR of roughly 6 to 12 cycles using a sample-barcoded 5' primer and a J-beta primer mix. The authors tagged each cDNA molecule using a template-switch adaptor with 12 random nucleotides. TCRdb used MiXCR to reprocess the 5' RACE reads, holding one entry per CDR3 protein. The table has some 1,800,000 distinct CDR3 sequences, about two fifths seen once. The chain joins TRBV28 to TRBJ2-7, with 7 bases identical to TRBD2. The sample taken for sequencing was blood. This sequence was found in a human donor in good health. The CDR3 coding sequence is TGTGCCAGCATGACTAGCCGGGACCTATACGAGCAGTACTTC. Translation: CASMTSRDLYEQYF.